Listed here are 10 T cell receptor beta chains from one sample, sequenced in a study of T cell responses to AZD1222 COVID-19 vaccine. The repertoire was sequenced with immunoSEQ multiplex PCR; TCRdb's copy has only in-frame clones and lacks some. This sample has some 130,000 clones, with roughly 90% found just once. The sample in question was peripheral blood, obtained on day 0 of AZD1222 vaccination. These receptors were obtained from an adult in good health.

The CDR3 bases are TGCGCCAGCAGAGATACTAGCGGGGCGAACACCGGGGAGCTGTTTTTT. Amino acid sequence: CASRDTSGANTGELFF. The V call is TRBV10-1, the J call TRBJ2-2; TRBD2 matches at 10 bases. The CDR3 extends over 16 amino acids. The ends lost 6 bases at V and 0 bases at J; junction bases unmatched: 4. The germline gives CDR1 WNHNN, CDR2 SYGVQD (reference sequence).

V and J are TRBV5-1 and TRBJ2-7; D possibly corresponds to TRBD1 (6 bases). The CDR3 covers 15 residues. V was cut by 2 bases and J by 2 bases, with 14 bases left in between. Germline V gene sequence: CDR1 SGHRS, CDR2 YFSETQ. CDR3 protein: CASSLPGTHAYEQYF. The CDR3 bases are TGCGCCAGCAGCTTACCCGGGACACATGCCTACGAGCAGTACTTC.

V is TRBV7-8 and J is TRBJ2-7, with a tentative D call TRBD1 (6 bases). CDR1 and CDR2 (germline): SGHVS, FQNEAQ. The CDR3 covers 14 residues. Trimming stripped 0 bases from V and 5 bases from J, with 11 bases between. The CDR3 region is CASSLALGADEQYF. The CDR3 DNA is TGTGCCAGCAGCTTAGCGCTGGGGGCGGACGAGCAGTACTTC.

The rearrangement links TRBV9 to TRBJ2-5, with D hard to call. V shed 4 bases and J shed 5 bases, with 9 bases lying between them. Germline V gene lookup returns CDR1 SGDLS and CDR2 YYNGEE. The CDR3 has 12 residues. The CDR3 DNA reads as TGTGCCAGCAGCAAAAGTTCGGAGACCCAGTACTTC. Translated, it gives CASSKSSETQYF.

DNA for the CDR3: TGTGCCAGCAGCGTAGCCCCATTCACAGGTCGGGCACTCTATGGCTACACCTTC. Amino acid sequence: CASSVAPFTGRALYGYTF. V gene TRBV9 combines with J gene TRBJ1-2, with D perhaps TRBD1 (5 bases). Germline CDR1 and CDR2: SGDLS and YYNGEE. The ends were cut back, 0 bases at V and 4 bases at J, with 22 bases in the middle. CDR3 length: 18 amino acids.

The V gene is TRBV13, the J gene TRBJ2-3; TRBD1 matches 10 bases. V was clipped by 5 bases and J by 6 bases; unmatched bases: 8. The length of the CDR3 is 15 residues. In germline, CDR1 is PRHDT, CDR2 FYEKMQ (reference sequence). The CDR3 is CASSQGQGLVDTQYF. The CDR3 region has the DNA TGTGCCAGCAGCCAGGGACAGGGGCTAGTTGATACGCAGTATTTT.

This clone turned up a few times. The rearrangement joins TRBV5-1 to TRBJ1-2; a weak D match, TRBD1 (5 bases). This CDR3 contains 16 residues. Germline assignment: CDR1 SGHRS and CDR2 YFSETQ. V lost 3 bases and J lost 0, with 15 bases in between. CDR3: CASSWGDSGSNYGYTF. The CDR3 nucleotides are TGCGCCAGCAGCTGGGGGGACTCCGGCTCTAACTATGGCTACACCTTC. The variable domain in full, completed from reference TRBV5-1 and TRBJ1-2, reads KAGVTQTPRYLIKTRGQQVTLSCSPISGHRSVSWYQQTPGQGLQFLFEYFSETQRNKGNFPGRFSGRQFSNSRSEMNVSTLELGDSALYLCASSWGDSGSNYGYTFGSGTRLTVV.

The chain recombines TRBV7-3 with TRBJ1-3; no reliable D call. Per germline, CDR1 SGHTA and CDR2 FQGTGA. V was cut by 7 bases and J by 8 bases, with 18 bases left in between. The CDR3 is 14 amino acids. The CDR3 reads CASTLGEAPDTIYF. For the CDR3, the DNA is TGTGCCAGCACCCTTGGGGAGGCCCCCGACACCATATATTTT.

The rearrangement joins TRBV27 to TRBJ1-5; D is unclear. With 5 bases removed from V and 0 bases from J, the gap between germline ends came to 23 bases. The CDR3 length is 19 residues. The germline gives CDR1 MNHEY, CDR2 SMNVEV (reference sequence). Written as DNA, the CDR3 is TGTGCCAGCAGTCCCCAAACAAACTTCTACGCTGATAGCAATCAGCCCCAGCATTTT. It specifies CASSPQTNFYADSNQPQHF.

The chain carries TRBV19 and TRBJ1-2, with a weak D call TRBD1 (5 bases). The CDR3 is 13 residues long. Germline assignment: CDR1 LNHDA and CDR2 SQIVND (reference sequence). V gave up 8 bases and J gave up 8 bases, with 18 bases separating them. CDR3 residues: CASSPGTVRGYTF. CDR3 sequence (DNA): TGTGCCAGTTCACCCGGGACGGTGAGAGGCTACACCTTC.